The clone carrying this T cell receptor (beta chain) occurred a few times. Study processing details: Amplification of reference gene primers was used by the study to estimate nucleated cell counts. Here immunoSEQ multiplex PCR was the method, and the copy in TCRdb shows in-frame clones only, minus some. Clone size and V and J calls were adopted from that table, with D and trimming inferred from the DNA. The sample shows some 230,000 clones, roughly 84% of them seen only once. The sample comes from a study of blood T cell repertoires in COVID-19. Background on the study: From the United States, Italy and Spain came samples of acute and convalescent COVID-19. From T cells, B-cell-depleted T cells, or PBMCs came the material, which was cDNA or gDNA.

The germline V gene has CDR1 GTSNPN and CDR2 SVGIG (reference sequence). The CDR3 is 15 residues long. The V gene end was trimmed by 3 bases and the J gene end by 9 bases; junction bases not matched to a gene: 9. J is TRBJ2-1 and V is TRBV30; 12 nucleotides align to TRBD2. Material for sequencing was peripheral blood. This clonotype originated in a woman aged 60-75 years with acute or convalescent COVID-19. CDR3 amino acids: CAWSPGLAGRAEQFF. DNA of the CDR3: TGTGCCTGGAGCCCCGGACTAGCGGGGAGGGCTGAGCAGTTCTTC.